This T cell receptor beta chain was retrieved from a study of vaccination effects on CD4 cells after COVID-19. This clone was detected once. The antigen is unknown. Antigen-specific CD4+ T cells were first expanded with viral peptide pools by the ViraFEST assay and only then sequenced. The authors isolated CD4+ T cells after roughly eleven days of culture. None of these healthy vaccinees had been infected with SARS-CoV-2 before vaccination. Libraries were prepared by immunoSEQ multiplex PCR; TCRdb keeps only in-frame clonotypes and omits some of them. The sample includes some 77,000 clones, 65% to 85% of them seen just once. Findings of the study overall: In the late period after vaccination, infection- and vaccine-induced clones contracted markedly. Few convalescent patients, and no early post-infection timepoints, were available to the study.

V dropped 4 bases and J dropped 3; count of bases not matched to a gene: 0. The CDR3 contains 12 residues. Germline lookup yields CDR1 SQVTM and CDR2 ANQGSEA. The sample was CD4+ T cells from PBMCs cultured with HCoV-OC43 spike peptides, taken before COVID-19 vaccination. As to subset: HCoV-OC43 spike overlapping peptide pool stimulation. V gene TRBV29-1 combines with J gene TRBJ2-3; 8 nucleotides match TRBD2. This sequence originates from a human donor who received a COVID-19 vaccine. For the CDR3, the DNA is TGCAGCGTTGCGGGGGGGACAGATACGCAGTATTTT. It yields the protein CSVAGGTDTQYF.